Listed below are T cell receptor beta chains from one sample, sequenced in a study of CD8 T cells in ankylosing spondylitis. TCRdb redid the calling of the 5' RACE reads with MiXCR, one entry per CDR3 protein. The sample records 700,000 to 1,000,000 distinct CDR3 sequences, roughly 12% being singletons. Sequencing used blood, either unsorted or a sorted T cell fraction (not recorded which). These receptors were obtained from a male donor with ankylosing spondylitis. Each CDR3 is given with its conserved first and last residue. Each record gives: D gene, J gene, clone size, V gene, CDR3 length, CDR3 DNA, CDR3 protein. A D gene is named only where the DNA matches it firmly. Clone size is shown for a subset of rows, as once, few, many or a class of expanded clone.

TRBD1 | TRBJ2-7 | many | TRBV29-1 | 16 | TGCAGCGTTGGGGGACAGGGGATTTCCCCGTCCTACGAGCAGTACTTC | CSVGGQGISPSYEQYF
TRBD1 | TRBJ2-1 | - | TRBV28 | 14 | TGTGCCAGCTGGGACAGGGGGGGTAGGGATGAGCAGTTCTTC | CASWDRGGRDEQFF
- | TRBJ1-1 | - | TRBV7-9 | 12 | TGTGCCAGCAGCCAGAGGGAGCTGGAAGCTTTCTTT | CASSQRELEAFF
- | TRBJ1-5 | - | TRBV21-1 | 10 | TGTGCCAGCTGGAGTCAGCCCCAGCATTTT | CASWSQPQHF
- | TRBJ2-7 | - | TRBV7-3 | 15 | TGTGCCAGCAGCTTAAATGCGGGGCAACCGTACGAGCAGTACTTC | CASSLNAGQPYEQYF
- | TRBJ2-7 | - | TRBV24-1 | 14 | TGTGCCACCAGTGATTCATGGGCCCCCTACGAGCAGTACTTC | CATSDSWAPYEQYF
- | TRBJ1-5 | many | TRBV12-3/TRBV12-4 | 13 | TGTGCCAGCAGGAGGGATATTAATCAGCCCCAGCATTTT | CASRRDINQPQHF
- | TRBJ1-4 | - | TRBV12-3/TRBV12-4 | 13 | TGTGCCAGCACTGACAGCGTCCGGGAAAAACTGTTTTTT | CASTDSVREKLFF
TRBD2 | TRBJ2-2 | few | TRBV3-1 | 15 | TGTGCCAGCAGCCAATCGGGAGGGAACACCGGGGAGCTGTTTTTT | CASSQSGGNTGELFF
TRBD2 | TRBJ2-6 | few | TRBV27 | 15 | TGTGCCAGCAGACAACGGGGGGCTGGGGCCAACGTCCTGACTTTC | CASRQRGAGANVLTF
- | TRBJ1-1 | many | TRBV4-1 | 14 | TGCGCCAGCAGCCAAATCCCTGGGCTCGCCGTGGCTTTCTTT | CASSQIPGLAVAFF
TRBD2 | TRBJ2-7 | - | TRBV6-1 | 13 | TGTGCCAGCAGGGGGGACTACACCTACGAGCAGTACTTC | CASRGDYTYEQYF
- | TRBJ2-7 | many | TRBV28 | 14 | TGTGCCAGCAGTTCCCCAGACATCCTAGACGAGCAGTACTTC | CASSSPDILDEQYF
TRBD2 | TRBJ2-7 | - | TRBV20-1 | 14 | TGCAGTGCTAGAGATGACCGGCGGGAGTCGGAGCAGTACTTC | CSARDDRRESEQYF
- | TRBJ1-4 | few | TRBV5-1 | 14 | TGCGCCAGCAGCCGAGACAGAGATAATGAAAAACTGTTTTTT | CASSRDRDNEKLFF
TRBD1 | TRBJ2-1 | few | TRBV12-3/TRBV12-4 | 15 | TGTGCCAGCAGCCCGGAGCAGGGGGATTACAATGAGCAGTTCTTC | CASSPEQGDYNEQFF
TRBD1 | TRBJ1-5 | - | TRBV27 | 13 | TGTGCCAGCAAAAGCCAGGGGGGGCAGCCCCAGCATTTT | CASKSQGGQPQHF
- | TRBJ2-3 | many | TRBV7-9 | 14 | TGTGCCAGCAGCTTAGCTCTGGGAGCTCAGACGCAGTATTTT | CASSLALGAQTQYF
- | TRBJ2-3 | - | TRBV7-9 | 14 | TGTGCCAGCAGCTTTGACGCTAGCACAGATACGCAGTATTTT | CASSFDASTDTQYF
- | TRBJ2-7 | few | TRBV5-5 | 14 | TGTGCCAGCAGCTTGGTTTCCACTAGTTACGAGCAGTACTTC | CASSLVSTSYEQYF
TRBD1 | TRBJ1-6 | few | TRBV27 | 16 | TGTGCCAGCAGTTTCTTGGCAGGGGGAATCAATTCACCCCTCCACTTT | CASSFLAGGINSPLHF
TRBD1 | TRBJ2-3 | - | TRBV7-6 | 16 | TGTGCCAGCAGCACCCTAGGACAGGGGAGCACAGATACGCAGTATTTT | CASSTLGQGSTDTQYF
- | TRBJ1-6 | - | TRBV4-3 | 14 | TGCGCCAGCAGCCTGAGAGGGGATGATTCACCCCTCCACTTT | CASSLRGDDSPLHF
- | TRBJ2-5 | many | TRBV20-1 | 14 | TGCAGTGCTAGAAAGGCGACAGTTCAAGAGACCCAGTACTTC | CSARKATVQETQYF
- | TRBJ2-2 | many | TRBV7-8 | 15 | TGTGCCAGCAGCTTCGCCTGGGCCGGCACCGGGGAGCTGTTTTTT | CASSFAWAGTGELFF
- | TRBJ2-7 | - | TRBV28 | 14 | TGTGCCAGCAGTTTACTCAGAAGGTACTACGAGCAGTACTTC | CASSLLRRYYEQYF
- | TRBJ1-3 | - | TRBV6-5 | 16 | TGTGCCAGCAGTTACTCCCCGGGGGGCTCTGGAAACACCATATATTTT | CASSYSPGGSGNTIYF
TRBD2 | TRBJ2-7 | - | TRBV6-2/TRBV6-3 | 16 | TGTGCCAGCAGTTACCAGGGACTAGCGGTCCCCTACGAGCAGTACTTC | CASSYQGLAVPYEQYF
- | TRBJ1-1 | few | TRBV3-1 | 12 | TGTGCCAGCAGCCAAATTACTACTGAAGCTTTCTTT | CASSQITTEAFF
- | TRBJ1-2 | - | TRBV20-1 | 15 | TGCAGTGCTAGTAGTTTGGACAGCTCTCTGGGTGGCTACACCTTC | CSASSLDSSLGGYTF
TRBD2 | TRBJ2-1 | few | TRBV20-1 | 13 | TGCAGTGCTAGAGATCGGGACTACTTTGAGCAGTTCTTC | CSARDRDYFEQFF
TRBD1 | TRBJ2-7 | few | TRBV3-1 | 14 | TGTGCCAGCAGCCTCAGGACAGGGATTGGTGAGCAGTACTTC | CASSLRTGIGEQYF
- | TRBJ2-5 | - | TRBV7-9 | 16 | TGTGCCAGCAGCTTAGGGGTGGCGGACGGTCAGAAGACCCAGTACTTC | CASSLGVADGQKTQYF
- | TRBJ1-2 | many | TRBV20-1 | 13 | TGCAGTGCTAGGTTAGGTTCCCTCTATGGCTACACCTTC | CSARLGSLYGYTF
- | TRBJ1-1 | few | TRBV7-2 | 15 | TGTGCCAGCAGCTCACGAGAGGTGGGGAACACTGAAGCTTTCTTT | CASSSREVGNTEAFF
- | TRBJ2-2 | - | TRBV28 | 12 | TGTGCCTACAGGCCGAACACCGGGGAGCTGTTTTTT | CAYRPNTGELFF
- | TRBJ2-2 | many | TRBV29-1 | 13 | TGCAGCGCGGGACACGCGGACACCGGGGAGCTGTTTTTT | CSAGHADTGELFF
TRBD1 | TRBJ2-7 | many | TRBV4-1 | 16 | TGCGCCAGCAGCCAAGATTCGGCAGGGGGTGCCTACGAGCAGTACTTC | CASSQDSAGGAYEQYF
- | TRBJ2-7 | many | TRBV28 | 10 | TGTGCCAGCAGTACCTACGAGCAGTACTTC | CASSTYEQYF
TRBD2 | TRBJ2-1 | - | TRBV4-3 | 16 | TGCGCCAGCAGCGTTTTAGCGGGACTCCTAGTAAATGAGCAGTTCTTC | CASSVLAGLLVNEQFF
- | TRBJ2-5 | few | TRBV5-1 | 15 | TGCGCCAGCAGCTTGGACGTTGGGACAATGGAGACCCAGTACTTC | CASSLDVGTMETQYF
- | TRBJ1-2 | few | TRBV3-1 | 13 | TGTGCCAGCAGCTCAGGGTCCGGGCATGGCTACACCTTC | CASSSGSGHGYTF
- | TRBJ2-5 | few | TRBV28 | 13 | TGTGCCAGCAGTCCCCTGGGCCCAGAGACCCAGTACTTC | CASSPLGPETQYF
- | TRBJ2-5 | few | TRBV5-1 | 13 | TGCGCCAGCAGCTTGGTTTATAGGGAGACCCAGTACTTC | CASSLVYRETQYF
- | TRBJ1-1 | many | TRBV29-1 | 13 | TGCAGCGCCAAAAGGCAGATGAACACTGAAGCTTTCTTT | CSAKRQMNTEAFF